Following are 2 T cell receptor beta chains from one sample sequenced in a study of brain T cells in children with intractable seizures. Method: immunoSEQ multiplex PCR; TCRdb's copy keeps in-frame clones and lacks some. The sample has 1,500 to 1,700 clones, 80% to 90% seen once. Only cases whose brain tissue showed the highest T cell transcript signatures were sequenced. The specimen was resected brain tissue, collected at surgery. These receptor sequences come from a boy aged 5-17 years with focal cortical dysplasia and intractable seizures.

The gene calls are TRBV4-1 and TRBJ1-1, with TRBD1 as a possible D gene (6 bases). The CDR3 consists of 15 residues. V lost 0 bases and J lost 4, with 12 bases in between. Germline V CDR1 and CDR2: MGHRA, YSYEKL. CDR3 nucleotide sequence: TGCGCCAGCAGCCAAGATCAGGGGCTGGGCACTGAAGCTTTCTTT. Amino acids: CASSQDQGLGTEAFF.

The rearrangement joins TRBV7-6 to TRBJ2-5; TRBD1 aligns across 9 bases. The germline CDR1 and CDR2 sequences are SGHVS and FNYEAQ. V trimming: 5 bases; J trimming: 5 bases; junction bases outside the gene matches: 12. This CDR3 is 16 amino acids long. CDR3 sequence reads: CASSRIGTGPGETQYF. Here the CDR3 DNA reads TGTGCCAGCAGCCGAATTGGGACAGGGCCGGGGGAGACCCAGTACTTC.